This TCR beta chain was recovered during a study of cytomegalovirus exposure and HLA in healthy donors. 13 Jbeta primers and 60 Vbeta primers were used for the PCR. Some clones are missing from TCRdb's copy, which holds only in-frame ones; the method was immunoSEQ multiplex PCR. The data show about 210,000 clones, approximately 90% seen once. V dropped 8 bases and J dropped 2 bases, with 11 bases sitting between them. There are 13 residues in the CDR3. Germline CDR1 and CDR2: MDHEN and SYDVKM. The sample was PBMCs. The receptor's source is a boy aged 2 to 9 in good health and CMV-seronegative. The J gene is TRBJ2-3, the V gene TRBV28, with TRBD2 as a possible D gene (5 bases). The CDR3 here is CASLGRFTDTQYF. The CDR3 DNA reads as TGTGCCAGCTTGGGGAGATTCACAGATACGCAGTATTTT.